This TCR beta chain was captured by sequencing in a study of blood T cell repertoires in COVID-19. Turning to the study itself: Researchers got acute and convalescent COVID-19 samples from the United States, Italy and Spain.

The ends were cut back, 3 bases at V and 4 bases at J, with 11 bases in the middle. CDR3 size: 13 residues. The germline CDR1 and CDR2 sequences are SGHDT and YYEEEE. TCRdb's table, derived via immunoSEQ multiplex PCR, lists solely in-frame clones and lacks some. The sample carries 300,000 to 400,000 clones, approximately 85% recorded once. The sample taken for sequencing was peripheral blood. The source is a human donor in a cohort sampled during active COVID-19. The chain carries TRBV5-6 and TRBJ2-7, with D possibly matching TRBD1 (6 bases). The chain's CDR3 is CASSYADRYEQYF. The CDR3 bases are TGTGCCAGCAGCTACGCAGACAGGTACGAGCAGTACTTC.